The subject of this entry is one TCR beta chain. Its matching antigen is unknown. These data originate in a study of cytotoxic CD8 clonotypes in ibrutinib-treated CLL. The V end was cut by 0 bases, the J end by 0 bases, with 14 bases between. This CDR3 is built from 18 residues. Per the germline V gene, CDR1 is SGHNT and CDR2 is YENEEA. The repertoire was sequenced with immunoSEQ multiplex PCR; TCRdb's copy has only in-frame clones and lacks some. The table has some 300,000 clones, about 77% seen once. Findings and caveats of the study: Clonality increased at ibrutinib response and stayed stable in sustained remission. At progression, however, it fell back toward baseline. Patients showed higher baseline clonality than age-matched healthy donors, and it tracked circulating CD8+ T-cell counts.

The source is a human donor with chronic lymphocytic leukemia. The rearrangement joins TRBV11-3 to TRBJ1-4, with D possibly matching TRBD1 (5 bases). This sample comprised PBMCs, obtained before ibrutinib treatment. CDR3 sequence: CASSLDPRESTTNEKLFF. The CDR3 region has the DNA TGTGCCAGCAGCTTAGACCCCAGGGAATCAACAACTAATGAAAAACTGTTTTTT.